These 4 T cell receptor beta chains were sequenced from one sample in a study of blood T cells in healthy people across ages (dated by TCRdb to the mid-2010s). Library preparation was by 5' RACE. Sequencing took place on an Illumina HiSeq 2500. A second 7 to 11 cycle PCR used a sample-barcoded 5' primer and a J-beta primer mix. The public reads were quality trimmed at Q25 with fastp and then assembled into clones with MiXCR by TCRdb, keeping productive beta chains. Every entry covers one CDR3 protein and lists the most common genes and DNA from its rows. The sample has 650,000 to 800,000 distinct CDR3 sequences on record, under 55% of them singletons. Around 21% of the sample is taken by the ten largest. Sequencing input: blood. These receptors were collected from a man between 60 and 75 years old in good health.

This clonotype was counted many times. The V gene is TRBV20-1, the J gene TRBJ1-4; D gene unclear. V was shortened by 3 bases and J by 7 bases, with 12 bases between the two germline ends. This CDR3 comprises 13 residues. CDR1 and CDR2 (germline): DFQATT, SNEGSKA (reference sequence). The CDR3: CSARDGSSEKLFF. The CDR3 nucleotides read TGCAGTGCTAGGGACGGCAGTTCTGAAAAACTGTTTTTT.

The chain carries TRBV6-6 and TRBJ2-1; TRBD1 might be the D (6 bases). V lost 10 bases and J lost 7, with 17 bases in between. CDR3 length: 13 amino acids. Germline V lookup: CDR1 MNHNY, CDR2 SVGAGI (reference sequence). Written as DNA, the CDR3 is TGTGCCAACCAACAGGGATTAGGGAATGAGCAGTTCTTC. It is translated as CANQQGLGNEQFF.

CDR3 residues: CASQYPGEETQYF. DNA of the CDR3: TGTGCCAGCCAATATCCGGGGGAGGAGACCCAGTACTTC. The chain employs TRBV6-2 or TRBV6-3 and TRBJ2-5, with D possibly matching TRBD2 (6 bases). V dropped 8 bases and J dropped 5 bases, with 15 bases sitting between them. The CDR3 consists of 13 residues. Per the germline V gene, CDR1 is MNHEY and CDR2 is SVGEGT.

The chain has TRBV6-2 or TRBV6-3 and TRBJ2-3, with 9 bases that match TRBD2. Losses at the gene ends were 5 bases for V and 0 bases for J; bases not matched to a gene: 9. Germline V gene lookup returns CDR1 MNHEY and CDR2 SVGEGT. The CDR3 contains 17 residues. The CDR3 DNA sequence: TGTGCCAGCAGTCCCTTCCAGACTAGCGGTAGCACAGATACGCAGTATTTT. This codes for CASSPFQTSGSTDTQYF.